These 2 T cell receptor beta chains came from one sample sequenced in a study of cytomegalovirus exposure and HLA in healthy donors. It was with 60 Vbeta and 13 Jbeta primers that the PCR ran. Sequencing used immunoSEQ multiplex PCR; TCRdb keeps in-frame clones, though not all of them. In the table there are about 130,000 clones, approximately 80% of which are singletons. The sequenced sample consisted of PBMCs. Source of these receptors: a man between 50 and 59 years old in good health and CMV-seronegative.

The chain carries TRBV10-3 and TRBJ2-5, with 8 positions matching TRBD2. The CDR3 covers 14 residues. Germline lookup yields CDR1 ENHRY and CDR2 SYGVKD. The V gene end was trimmed by 4 bases and the J gene end by 5 bases; junction bases not matched to a gene: 6. CDR3 region: CAISGERGRETQYF. In nucleotides, the CDR3 is TGTGCCATCAGTGGGGAGCGGGGGCGGGAGACCCAGTACTTC.

The genes are TRBV19 and TRBJ2-3, with TRBD1 identical over 8 bases. The V and J ends lost 3 bases and 3 bases, in that order; junction bases with no gene match: 5. From germline, CDR1 is LNHDA and CDR2 SQIVND (reference sequence). This CDR3 region has 15 residues. The DNA of the CDR3 is TGTGCCAGTAGTATCCCGACAGGGGAGACAGATACGCAGTATTTT. Translated, it gives CASSIPTGETDTQYF.